This TCR beta chain stems from a study of OX40 agonist ivuxolimab in advanced cancers. Study at large: The drug used for patients, ivuxolimab, was an agonistic anti-OX40 (CD134) antibody. Three patients showed partial responses: one hepatocellular carcinoma and two cutaneous melanoma cases. Broader study findings: Not determined was the antigen specificity of the expanded peripheral T cells.

Comment on this clone: The antigen remains unidentified.

Repertoires were generated with immunoSEQ multiplex PCR, while TCRdb's copy carries only in-frame clones and drops some. The sample shows approximately 58,000 clones, approximately 81% of them seen only once. V dropped 1 base and J dropped 4 bases, with 10 bases sitting between them. The CDR3 length is 15 residues. CDR1 and CDR2 from the germline V gene are SEHNR and FQNEAQ (reference sequence). The chain is built from TRBV7-9 and TRBJ1-4; a possible D gene is TRBD1 (5 bases). The specimen comprised CD4+ or CD8+ T cells sorted from blood, sampled in a trial of the OX40 agonist ivuxolimab. This sequence originates from an adult with an advanced solid tumor such as melanoma, head and neck, liver or kidney cancer. The CDR3 bases are TGTGCCAGCAGCTTAGTAGGGGCGGGTAATGAAAAACTGTTTTTT. This translates into CASSLVGAGNEKLFF.